This TCR beta chain comes out of a study of T cells in Graves' hyperthyroidism and ophthalmopathy. Researchers took RNA transcripts and amplified the TCR beta CDR3 regions from them. Carried out on the TCR CDR3, a first-round RT-PCR used the HTBI primer set. MiXCR, run by TCRdb on the multiplex PCR reads, gives a single entry per CDR3 protein. Here the sample spans about 350,000 distinct CDR3 sequences, approximately 13% being singletons. PBMCs stemmed from approximately 10 ml fresh peripheral blood. Germline assignment: CDR1 LNHDA and CDR2 SQIVND (reference sequence). This CDR3 has 16 residues. The trim removed 4 bases at V and 3 bases at J, leaving 12 bases unmatched. This clonotype was detected a few times.

Sample: blood. The origin of this receptor is a woman in her 40s with Graves' ophthalmopathy. The chain employs TRBV19 and TRBJ2-7, with TRBD1 matching over 7 bases. The CDR3 spells CASSTLPRDSFYEQYF. CDR3 bases: TGTGCCAGTAGTACCCTCCCTCGGGACAGCTTCTACGAGCAGTACTTC.